This T cell receptor beta chain was obtained from a study of blood T cells in healthy people across ages. Sample-barcoded 5' priming and a J-beta primer mix drove a second PCR of about 6 to 12 cycles. A single record per CDR3 protein comes from TCRdb applying MiXCR to the 5' RACE reads. The sample has over 500,000 distinct CDR3 sequences; 45% to 60% are singletons. CDR1 KGHSH and CDR2 LQKENI come from the germline V gene. The CDR3 contains 15 residues. A note on this clonotype: A single base separates this from a much larger clone, so it may be a read error.

This sequence was found in a woman of 80 years or more in good health. This sequence joins TRBV18 and TRBJ2-6; D remains ambiguous. The sample was blood. CDR3 protein: CAGSPPASGANVLTF. CDR3 bases: TGTGCCGGCTCCCCCCCGGCCTCTGGGGCCAACGTCCTGACTTTC.